Sequencing of this T cell receptor beta chain was carried out in a study of preoperative IRX-2 immunotherapy in early breast cancer. Clones were sequenced by immunoSEQ multiplex PCR, and TCRdb holds only the in-frame ones, with some missing. Of tens of thousands of clones in the sample, under 85% were seen once. The treatment: preoperative locoregional IRX-2 cytokine immunotherapy. Samples came from a phase Ib trial of preoperative locoregional IRX-2 cytokine immunotherapy. V shed 9 bases and J shed 5 bases, with 13 bases lying between them. Germline values: CDR1 LNHDA, CDR2 SQIVND (reference sequence). The CDR3 is made up of 12 amino acids.

This specimen consisted of lymph node tissue, obtained from a patient treated with IRX-2 immunotherapy. This receptor was obtained from a human donor with breast cancer. V gene TRBV19 combines with J gene TRBJ2-5; D perhaps matches TRBD1 (5 bases). The CDR3 protein is CASAKGRETQYF. DNA of the CDR3: TGTGCCAGCGCTAAGGGGCGGGAGACCCAGTACTTC.